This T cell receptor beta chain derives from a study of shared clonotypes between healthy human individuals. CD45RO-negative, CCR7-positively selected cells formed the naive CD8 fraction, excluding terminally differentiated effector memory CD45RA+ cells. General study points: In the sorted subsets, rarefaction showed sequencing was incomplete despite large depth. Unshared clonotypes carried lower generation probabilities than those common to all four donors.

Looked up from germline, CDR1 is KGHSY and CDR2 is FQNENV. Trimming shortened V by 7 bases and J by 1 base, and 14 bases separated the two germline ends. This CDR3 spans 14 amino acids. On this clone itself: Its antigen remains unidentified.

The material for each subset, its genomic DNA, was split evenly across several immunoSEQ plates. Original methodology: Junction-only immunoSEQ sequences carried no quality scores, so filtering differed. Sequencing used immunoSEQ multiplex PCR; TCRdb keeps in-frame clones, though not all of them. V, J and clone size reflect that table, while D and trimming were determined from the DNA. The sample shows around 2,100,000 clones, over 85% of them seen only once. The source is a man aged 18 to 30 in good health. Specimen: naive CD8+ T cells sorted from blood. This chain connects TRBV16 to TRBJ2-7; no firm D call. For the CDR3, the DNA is TGTGCCAGCACCCACTCCGAAGAATCCTACGAGCAGTACTTC. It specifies CASTHSEESYEQYF.